Listed below are T cell receptor beta chains from one sample, sequenced in a study of early T cells in non-severe SARS-CoV-2 infection. TCRdb reprocessed the 5' RACE reads via MiXCR and lists one record per CDR3 protein. The data contain about 76,000 distinct CDR3 sequences, about a sixth of them singletons. Sequenced input: whole blood. The origin of the receptors is an adult who was a healthcare worker with PCR-confirmed SARS-CoV-2 infection or an uninfected control (not recorded which). CDR3s include the opening cysteine and the closing phenylalanine or tryptophan. D genes are given only for firm matches. Where a row states a size, it is once, few, many or the class of an expanded clone; other rows omit it.

j_call	v_call	d_call	clone_size	cdr3_aa	cdr3_nt
TRBJ2-2	TRBV7-3	TRBD2	few	CASSLTYRLALSGELFF	TGTGCCAGCAGCCTAACCTATAGACTAGCTCTCTCCGGGGAGCTGTTTTTT
TRBJ2-7	TRBV6-5	NA	few	CASSPGWEQYF	TGTGCCAGCAGTCCGGGTTGGGAGCAGTACTTC
TRBJ2-2	TRBV7-7	NA	many	CASSLGTGNTGELFF	TGTGCTAGCAGCTTAGGGACGGGTAACACCGGGGAGCTGTTTTTT
TRBJ2-7	TRBV6-5	TRBD1	NA	CASRRDRVYEQYF	TGTGCCAGCCGGAGGGACAGGGTCTACGAGCAGTACTTC
TRBJ1-5	TRBV19	TRBD1	few	CASRQGQGVMVRPQHF	TGTGCCAGTAGACAAGGACAGGGGGTGATGGTCCGGCCCCAGCATTTT
TRBJ1-6	TRBV6-5	NA	few	CASSLNSVIPLHF	TGTGCCAGCAGCCTCAACAGCGTAATACCCCTCCACTTT
TRBJ2-4	TRBV29-1	NA	few	CSVEFWGSKKNIQYF	TGCAGCGTTGAATTTTGGGGGTCGAAAAAAAACATTCAGTACTTC
TRBJ1-3	TRBV13	NA	few	CASSLFQGASFGNTIYF	TGTGCCAGCAGCTTATTCCAAGGGGCAAGCTTCGGAAACACCATATATTTT
TRBJ2-3	TRBV2	NA	NA	CASVSGITQYF	TGTGCCAGCGTCTCGGGGATAACGCAGTATTTT
TRBJ2-7	TRBV5-1	NA	few	CASSALTDSYEQYF	TGCGCCAGCAGCGCACTGACGGACTCCTACGAGCAGTACTTC
TRBJ1-1	TRBV5-1	NA	NA	CASSFRDTAEAFF	TGCGCCAGCAGCTTCCGGGACACCGCTGAAGCTTTCTTT
TRBJ1-1	TRBV7-6	NA	NA	CASSFSIGKDTEVFF	TGTGCCAGCAGCTTCTCCATCGGGAAAGACACTGAAGTTTTCTTT
TRBJ1-6	TRBV12-3/TRBV12-4	NA	many	CASSFERGSSPLHF	TGTGCCAGCAGTTTTGAGAGGGGGAGTTCACCCCTCCACTTT
TRBJ2-1	TRBV20-1	NA	many	CSARDTGRLSYSGYNEQFF	TGCAGTGCTAGAGATACGGGCAGGCTCTCCTACTCGGGCTACAATGAGCAGTTCTTC
TRBJ2-7	TRBV28	TRBD1	few	CASSFTGQGASYEQYF	TGTGCCAGCAGCTTTACTGGACAGGGGGCATCCTACGAGCAGTACTTC
TRBJ2-7	TRBV5-1	NA	NA	CASSLAATGDYEQYF	TGCGCCAGCAGCTTGGCCGCCACAGGCGACTACGAGCAGTACTTC
TRBJ2-1	TRBV9	NA	many	CASSVGGDNEQFF	TGTGCCAGCAGCGTAGGAGGGGACAATGAGCAGTTCTTC
TRBJ2-3	TRBV7-2	NA	NA	CASSLGGGLSTDTQYF	TGTGCCAGCAGCTTAGGTGGGGGATTGAGCACAGATACGCAGTATTTT
TRBJ2-1	TRBV29-1	NA	many	CSVAGPSYNEQFF	TGCAGCGTGGCGGGGCCCTCCTACAATGAGCAGTTCTTC
TRBJ2-3	TRBV2	TRBD2	few	CASNLLAGGLTDTQYF	TGTGCCAGCAACCTTCTAGCGGGGGGGCTAACAGATACGCAGTATTTT
TRBJ2-7	TRBV29-1	NA	medium-sized	CSAERGGHEQYF	TGCAGCGCTGAGCGAGGGGGGCACGAGCAGTACTTC
TRBJ2-7	TRBV7-9	TRBD2	many	CASSLATGGDEQYF	TGTGCCAGCAGCTTAGCAACGGGGGGAGACGAGCAGTACTTC
TRBJ2-3	TRBV3-1	TRBD1	many	CASSPGTGTDTQYF	TGTGCCAGCAGCCCTGGGACAGGCACAGATACGCAGTATTTT
TRBJ1-1	TRBV5-1	NA	few	CASNVGPTEAFF	TGCGCCAGCAATGTAGGTCCGACTGAAGCTTTCTTT
TRBJ2-3	TRBV7-9	NA	few	CASSLLSADTQYF	TGTGCCAGCAGCTTACTGAGTGCAGATACGCAGTATTTT
TRBJ1-5	TRBV29-1	TRBD1	many	CSVGTGPQPQHF	TGCAGCGTCGGGACAGGTCCTCAGCCCCAGCATTTT
TRBJ2-3	TRBV7-9	NA	NA	CASSRRDGADTQYF	TGTGCCAGCAGCCGCCGAGACGGGGCAGATACGCAGTATTTT
TRBJ2-3	TRBV29-1	TRBD2	few	CSVAGTSADTQYF	TGCAGCGTCGCCGGGACTAGCGCAGATACGCAGTATTTT
TRBJ2-2	TRBV18	TRBD2	NA	CASSPGLAGAAGELFF	TGTGCCAGCTCACCCGGACTAGCGGGAGCGGCCGGGGAGCTGTTTTTT
TRBJ2-7	TRBV2	NA	NA	CASEISYEQYF	TGTGCCAGCGAAATCTCCTACGAGCAGTACTTC
TRBJ1-1	TRBV18	NA	NA	CASSPRTAYEAFF	TGTGCCAGCTCACCGAGGACGGCTTATGAAGCTTTCTTT
TRBJ1-2	TRBV7-9	TRBD1	few	CASSLRDRANYGYTF	TGTGCCAGCAGCTTAAGAGACAGGGCTAACTATGGCTACACCTTC
TRBJ2-7	TRBV5-1	NA	NA	CASSLELGYYEQYF	TGCGCCAGCAGCTTGGAGTTAGGATACTACGAGCAGTACTTC
TRBJ2-7	TRBV9	NA	NA	CASSAAVSSAYEQYF	TGTGCCAGCAGCGCCGCGGTCAGTTCAGCCTACGAGCAGTACTTC